The rows below give T cell receptor beta chains drawn from one sample of a study of blood T cell repertoires in COVID-19. Using immunoSEQ multiplex PCR, the repertoire was profiled, and TCRdb retains in-frame clones only, with some absent. The sample holds about 260,000 clones, around 87% seen once. Sequenced: peripheral blood. Receptor source: a woman between 40 and 55 years old who had recovered from COVID-19. The CDR3 runs from the conserved cysteine through the conserved F or W. The D gene is left open where the match is weak. Only part of the rows carry a size: once, few, many, or a class if the clone is expanded.

j_call | d_call | clone_size | v_call | cdr3_aa | cdr3_nt
TRBJ1-4 | . | . | TRBV6-5 | CASSPKWTVNEKLFF | TGTGCCAGCAGTCCTAAATGGACAGTTAATGAAAAACTGTTTTTT
TRBJ2-4 | . | . | TRBV10-2 | CASSDLSPLKNIQYF | TGCGCCAGCAGTGACTTGAGCCCGTTGAAAAACATTCAGTACTTC
TRBJ1-2 | . | . | TRBV6-2/TRBV6-3 | CASSYSTRYGYTF | TGTGCCAGCAGTTACTCCACGCGATATGGCTACACCTTC
TRBJ2-3 | TRBD1 | . | TRBV15 | CATSLPPAGTGSTDTQYF | TGTGCCACCAGCTTACCCCCCGCCGGGACAGGGAGCACAGATACGCAGTATTTT
TRBJ1-1 | . | . | TRBV6-1 | CASSEAQAGTLNTEAFF | TGTGCCAGCAGTGAAGCACAAGCGGGGACTTTGAACACTGAAGCTTTCTTT
TRBJ1-2 | . | . | TRBV27 | CASSAPGAHYGYTF | TGTGCCAGCAGTGCTCCAGGGGCCCACTATGGCTACACCTTC
TRBJ2-1 | . | . | TRBV21-1 | CASSKRLVSATYNEQFF | TGTGCCAGCAGCAAAAGGTTAGTGAGCGCTACCTACAATGAGCAGTTCTTC
TRBJ2-3 | TRBD2 | once | TRBV2 | CASSYGGGAQDTQYF | TGTGCCAGCAGTTATGGCGGGGGGGCGCAAGATACGCAGTATTTT
TRBJ1-1 | . | . | TRBV30 | CAWSDYTEAFF | TGTGCCTGGAGCGACTACACTGAAGCTTTCTTT
TRBJ1-1 | . | . | TRBV5-1 | CASSLNPGRAEAFF | TGCGCCAGCAGCTTGAACCCAGGGAGGGCGGAAGCTTTCTTT
TRBJ2-4 | TRBD2 | . | TRBV2 | CASSEGSGGSQYF | TGTGCCAGCAGTGAAGGTAGCGGGGGTTCACAGTACTTC
TRBJ1-6 | . | . | TRBV14 | CASSHLTEYSPLHF | TGTGCCAGCAGCCACCTGACAGAATATTCACCCCTCCACTTT
TRBJ2-5 | . | . | TRBV10-3 | CATKITGGRETQYF | TGTGCCACCAAGATTACCGGGGGGCGGGAGACCCAGTACTTC
TRBJ2-7 | . | . | TRBV5-7 | CASSFTGSYEQYF | TGTGCCAGCAGCTTTACCGGGAGCTACGAGCAGTACTTC
TRBJ1-2 | TRBD1 | . | TRBV5-1 | CASSMGQGDYGYTF | TGCGCCAGCAGCATGGGACAGGGGGACTATGGCTACACCTTC
TRBJ2-3 | TRBD1 | . | TRBV11-2 | CASSTRQGSGTDTQYF | TGTGCCAGCAGCACCCGACAGGGATCAGGCACAGATACGCAGTATTTT
TRBJ2-3 | TRBD2 | . | TRBV7-2 | CASSVRLAGVRTDTQYF | TGTGCCAGCAGCGTCAGACTAGCGGGGGTCCGCACAGATACGCAGTATTTT
TRBJ1-5 | . | few | TRBV4-3 | CASSQDIRVSNQPQHF | TGCGCCAGCAGCCAAGATATCCGGGTTAGCAATCAGCCCCAGCATTTT
TRBJ1-4 | . | . | TRBV5-1 | CASSLGPEVANEKLFF | TGCGCCAGCAGCTTGGGACCGGAGGTGGCTAATGAAAAACTGTTTTTT
TRBJ1-2 | TRBD1 | once | TRBV7-8 | CASSVRQGAVYGYTF | TGTGCCAGCAGCGTTCGACAGGGTGCCGTCTATGGCTACACCTTC
TRBJ2-1 | TRBD2 | . | TRBV6-6 | CASSPLTSGGRNEQFF | TGTGCCAGCAGTCCCCTGACTAGCGGGGGTAGAAATGAGCAGTTCTTC
TRBJ2-7 | . | . | TRBV5-1 | CASSLGRTYEQYF | TGCGCCAGCAGCTTGGGCAGAACCTACGAGCAGTACTTC
TRBJ2-1 | TRBD1 | once | TRBV4-3 | CASSQPVGQGYNEQFF | TGCGCCAGCAGCCAGCCCGTGGGACAGGGATACAATGAGCAGTTCTTC
TRBJ1-2 | TRBD1 | . | TRBV5-1 | CASSLYDRGSYGYTF | TGCGCCAGCAGCTTATATGACAGGGGTAGTTATGGCTACACCTTC
TRBJ1-6 | TRBD1 | . | TRBV29-1 | CSVDRDRGSSYNSPLHF | TGCAGCGTTGACCGGGACAGGGGAAGCTCCTATAATTCACCCCTCCACTTT
TRBJ2-2 | . | . | TRBV21-1 | CASSKPRTSGGNTGELFF | TGTGCCAGCAGCAAGCCTAGGACTAGCGGGGGGAACACCGGGGAGCTGTTTTTT
TRBJ2-5 | TRBD2 | . | TRBV9 | CASSVGLAGVETQYF | TGTGCCAGCAGCGTAGGACTAGCGGGGGTTGAGACCCAGTACTTC
TRBJ1-2 | . | few | TRBV6-2/TRBV6-3 | CASSYPRAKGIERSSYGYTF | TGTGCCAGCAGTTACCCCCGGGCCAAGGGGATCGAACGGAGTTCCTATGGCTACACCTTC
TRBJ2-1 | TRBD1 | . | TRBV2 | CASSEMGRGMDEQFF | TGTGCCAGCAGTGAAATGGGCAGGGGGATGGATGAGCAGTTCTTC
TRBJ2-7 | TRBD1 | . | TRBV3-1/TRBV3-2 | CASSLGTGQYEQYF | TGTGCCAGCAGCCTGGGGACAGGGCAGTACGAGCAGTACTTC
TRBJ1-4 | TRBD1 | . | TRBV6-5 | CASRLTGGGGEKLFF | TGTGCCAGCAGGCTTACAGGGGGCGGTGGTGAAAAACTGTTTTTT
TRBJ1-2 | . | once | TRBV27 | CASSFLGRGIQDGYTF | TGTGCCAGCAGTTTTCTCGGGAGGGGTATTCAAGATGGCTACACCTTC
TRBJ2-3 | . | . | TRBV5-1 | CASSPPGALGTQYF | TGCGCCAGCAGCCCCCCGGGAGCGCTCGGTACGCAGTATTTT
TRBJ1-3 | TRBD1 | . | TRBV2 | CASSEKGTDYGNTIYF | TGTGCCAGCAGTGAAAAGGGGACAGATTATGGAAACACCATATATTTT
TRBJ1-2 | . | . | TRBV18 | CASSPIGGRIYGYTF | TGTGCCAGCTCACCGATTGGTGGCAGGATCTATGGCTACACCTTC
TRBJ1-2 | . | . | TRBV7-2 | CASSPLQGLGGYTF | TGTGCCAGCAGCCCCCTCCAGGGGCTAGGGGGCTACACCTTC
TRBJ2-1 | . | . | TRBV11-2 | CASSPYNEQFF | TGTGCCAGCAGCCCATACAATGAGCAGTTCTTC
TRBJ2-5 | . | . | TRBV4-2 | CASSQDFSGRQETQYF | TGTGCCAGCAGCCAAGATTTTTCGGGTCGACAAGAGACCCAGTACTTC
TRBJ2-1 | TRBD1 | . | TRBV11-3 | CASSSGQGAGNEQFF | TGTGCCAGCAGCTCCGGACAGGGGGCAGGTAATGAGCAGTTCTTC
TRBJ2-5 | . | . | TRBV7-9 | CASSPSRALQETQYF | TGTGCCAGCAGCCCGTCCCGCGCGTTACAAGAGACCCAGTACTTC
TRBJ2-6 | . | . | TRBV3-1/TRBV3-2 | CASSLRGSGANVLTF | TGTGCCAGCAGCCTTAGGGGGTCTGGGGCCAACGTCCTGACTTTC
TRBJ1-2 | . | . | TRBV29-1 | CSAEAGDYGYTF | TGCAGCGCCGAGGCAGGGGACTATGGCTACACCTTC
TRBJ2-2 | . | . | TRBV5-1 | CASRADNPYTGELFF | TGCGCCAGCAGGGCGGACAACCCCTACACCGGGGAGCTGTTTTTT
TRBJ2-1 | . | . | TRBV5-1 | CASSSDPIGALNEQFF | TGCGCCAGCAGCTCAGACCCCATAGGGGCGCTCAATGAGCAGTTCTTC
TRBJ2-4 | . | . | TRBV18 | CASSDGQGLAKNIQYF | TGTGCCAGCTCAGACGGACAAGGCCTAGCCAAAAACATTCAGTACTTC
TRBJ2-1 | TRBD1 | once | TRBV27 | CASGAQEGGINNEQFF | TGTGCCAGCGGGGCCCAGGAAGGGGGCATCAACAATGAGCAGTTCTTC
TRBJ2-1 | TRBD1 | . | TRBV9 | CASSVAARTGGIYNEQFF | TGTGCCAGCAGCGTAGCGGCCCGGACAGGGGGCATTTACAATGAGCAGTTCTTC
TRBJ2-7 | . | once | TRBV11-2 | CASTQSGTYEQYF | TGTGCCAGCACCCAATCAGGGACCTACGAGCAGTACTTC
TRBJ2-7 | TRBD1 | . | TRBV6-6 | CASSYSRDSSYEQYF | TGTGCCAGCAGTTACTCGAGGGACAGCTCCTACGAGCAGTACTTC
TRBJ1-2 | . | . | TRBV27 | CASSFTRYYGYTF | TGTGCCAGCAGTTTCACACGATACTATGGCTACACCTTC
TRBJ1-2 | TRBD1 | . | TRBV4-3 | CASSPNSGGPYGYTF | TGCGCCAGCAGCCCAAACTCAGGGGGCCCCTATGGCTACACCTTC
TRBJ1-1 | TRBD1 | . | TRBV2 | CASSEQGVRMNTEAFF | TGTGCCAGCAGCGAACAGGGGGTTCGTATGAACACTGAAGCTTTCTTT
TRBJ1-2 | TRBD1 | . | TRBV7-9 | CASSLDKGAGGYTF | TGTGCCAGCAGCTTAGATAAGGGGGCAGGTGGCTACACCTTC
TRBJ2-7 | . | . | TRBV19 | CASSPGLYEQYF | TGTGCCAGTAGCCCGGGACTCTACGAGCAGTACTTC